This record concerns one T cell receptor (beta chain) sequence. These data are taken from a study of PD-L1 blockade in urothelial cancer. Sequenced by immunoSEQ multiplex PCR; TCRdb stores in-frame clones only, minus some. The sample contains about 72,000 clones, about 86% of which appear only once. V was shortened by 3 bases and J by 7 bases, with 16 bases between the two germline ends. CDR3 length: 15 residues. Germline CDR1 SNHLY, CDR2 FYNNEI. Regarding time point: pretreatment peripheral blood. This TCR came from a man aged 60-69 years with urothelial cancer. The sample here was PBMCs, taken around atezolizumab (anti-PD-L1) treatment. This chain joins TRBV2 and TRBJ2-1; D possibly corresponds to TRBD2 (7 bases). This CDR3 reads CASSDGGEGGNEQFF. For the CDR3, the DNA is TGTGCCAGCAGTGACGGAGGGGAGGGGGGGAATGAGCAGTTCTTC.